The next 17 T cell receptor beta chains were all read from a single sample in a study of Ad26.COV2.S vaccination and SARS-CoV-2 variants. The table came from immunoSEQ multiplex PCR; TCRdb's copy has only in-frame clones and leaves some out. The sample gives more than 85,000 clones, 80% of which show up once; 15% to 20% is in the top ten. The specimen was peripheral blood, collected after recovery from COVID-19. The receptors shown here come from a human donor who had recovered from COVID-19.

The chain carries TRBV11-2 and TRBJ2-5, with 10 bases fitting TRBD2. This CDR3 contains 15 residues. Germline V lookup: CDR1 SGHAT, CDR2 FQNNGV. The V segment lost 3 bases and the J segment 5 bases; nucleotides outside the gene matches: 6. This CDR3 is CASSLASGGGETQYF. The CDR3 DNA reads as TGTGCCAGCAGCTTGGCTAGCGGGGGCGGTGAGACCCAGTACTTC.

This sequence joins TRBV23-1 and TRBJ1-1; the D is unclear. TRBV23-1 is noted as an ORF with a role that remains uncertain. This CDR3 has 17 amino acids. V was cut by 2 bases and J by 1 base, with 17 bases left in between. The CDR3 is CASSQKPPPIANTEAFF. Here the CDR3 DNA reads TGCGCCAGCAGTCAAAAACCCCCACCTATCGCGAACACTGAAGCTTTCTTT.

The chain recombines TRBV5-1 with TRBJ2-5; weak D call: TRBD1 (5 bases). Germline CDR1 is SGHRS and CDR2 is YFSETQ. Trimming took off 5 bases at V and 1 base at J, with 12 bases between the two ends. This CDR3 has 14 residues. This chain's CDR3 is CASSVGRGQETQYF. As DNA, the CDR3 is TGCGCCAGCAGTGTTGGTAGGGGCCAAGAGACCCAGTACTTC.

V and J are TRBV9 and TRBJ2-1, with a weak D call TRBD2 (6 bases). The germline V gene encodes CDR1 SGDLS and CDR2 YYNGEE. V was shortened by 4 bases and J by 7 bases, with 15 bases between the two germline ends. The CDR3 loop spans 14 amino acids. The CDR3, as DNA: TGTGCCAGCAGCCCACGGCTGGGGGGAAATGAGCAGTTCTTC. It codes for CASSPRLGGNEQFF.

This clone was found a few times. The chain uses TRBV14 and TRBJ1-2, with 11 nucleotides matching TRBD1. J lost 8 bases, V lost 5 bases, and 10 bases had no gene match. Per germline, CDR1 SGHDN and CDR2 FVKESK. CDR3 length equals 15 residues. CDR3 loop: CASSSRTGGSFGYTF. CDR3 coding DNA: TGTGCCAGCAGCTCACGGACAGGGGGCTCGTTCGGCTACACCTTC.

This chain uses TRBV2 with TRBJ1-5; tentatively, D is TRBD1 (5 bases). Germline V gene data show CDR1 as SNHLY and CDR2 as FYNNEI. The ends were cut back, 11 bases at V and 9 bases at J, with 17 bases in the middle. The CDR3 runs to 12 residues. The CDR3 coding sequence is TGTGCCTCTAGAGGGGTTCCCTCGCCCCAGCATTTT. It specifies CASRGVPSPQHF. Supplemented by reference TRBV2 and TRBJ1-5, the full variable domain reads EPEVTQTPSHQVTQMGQEVILRCVPISNHLYFYWYRQILGQKVEFLVSFYNNEISEKSEIFDDQFSVERPDGSNFTLKIRSTKLEDSAMYFCASRGVPSPQHFGDGTRLSIL.

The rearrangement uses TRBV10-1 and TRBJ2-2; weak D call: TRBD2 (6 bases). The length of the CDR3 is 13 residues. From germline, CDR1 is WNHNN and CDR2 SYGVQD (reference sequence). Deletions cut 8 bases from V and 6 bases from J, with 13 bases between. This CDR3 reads CASATSSAGELFF. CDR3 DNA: TGCGCCAGCGCCACTAGCTCGGCCGGGGAGCTGTTTTTT.

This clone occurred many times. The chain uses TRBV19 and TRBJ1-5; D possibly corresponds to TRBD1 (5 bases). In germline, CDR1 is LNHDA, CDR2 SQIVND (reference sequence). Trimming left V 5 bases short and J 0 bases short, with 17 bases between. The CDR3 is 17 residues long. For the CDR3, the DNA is TGTGCCAGTAGTTCGGGGCGATGGGCCGATAGCAATCAGCCCCAGCATTTT. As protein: CASSSGRWADSNQPQHF.

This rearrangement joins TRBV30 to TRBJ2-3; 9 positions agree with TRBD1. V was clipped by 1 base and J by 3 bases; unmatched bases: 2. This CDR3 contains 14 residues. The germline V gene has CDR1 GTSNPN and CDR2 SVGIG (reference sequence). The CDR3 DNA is TGTGCCTGGAGTGAACAGGGGGCTACAGATACGCAGTATTTT. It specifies CAWSEQGATDTQYF.

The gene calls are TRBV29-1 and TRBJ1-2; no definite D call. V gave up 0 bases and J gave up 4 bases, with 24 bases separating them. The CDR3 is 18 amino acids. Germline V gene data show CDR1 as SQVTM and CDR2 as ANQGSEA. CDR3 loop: CSVEDNKNQGPSTYGYTF. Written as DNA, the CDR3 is TGCAGCGTTGAAGACAATAAAAACCAAGGGCCTTCCACCTATGGCTACACCTTC.

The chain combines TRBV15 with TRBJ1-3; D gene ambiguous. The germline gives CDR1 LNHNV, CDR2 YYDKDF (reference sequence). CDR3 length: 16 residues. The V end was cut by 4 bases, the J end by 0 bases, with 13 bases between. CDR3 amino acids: CATSILPLSSGNTIYF. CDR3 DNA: TGTGCCACCAGCATATTACCCCTGAGCTCTGGAAACACCATATATTTT. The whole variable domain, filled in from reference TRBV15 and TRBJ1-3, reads DAMVIQNPRYQVTQFGKPVTLSCSQTLNHNVMYWYQQKSSQAPKLLFHYYDKDFNNEADTPDNFQSRRPNTSFCFLDIRSPGLGDTAMYLCATSILPLSSGNTIYFGEGSWLTVV.

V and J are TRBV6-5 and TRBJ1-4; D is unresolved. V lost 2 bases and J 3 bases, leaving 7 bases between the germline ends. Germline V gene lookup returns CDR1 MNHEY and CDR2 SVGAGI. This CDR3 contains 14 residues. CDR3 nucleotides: TGTGCCAGCAGTTACGGGGTACCTAATGAAAAACTGTTTTTT. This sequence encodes CASSYGVPNEKLFF.

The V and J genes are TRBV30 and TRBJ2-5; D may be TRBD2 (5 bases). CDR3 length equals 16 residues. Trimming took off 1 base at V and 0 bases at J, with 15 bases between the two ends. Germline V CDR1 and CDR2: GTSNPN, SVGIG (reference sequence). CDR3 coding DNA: TGTGCCTGGAGTGGATTTCTGTCTAGCTACCAAGAGACCCAGTACTTC. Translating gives CAWSGFLSSYQETQYF.

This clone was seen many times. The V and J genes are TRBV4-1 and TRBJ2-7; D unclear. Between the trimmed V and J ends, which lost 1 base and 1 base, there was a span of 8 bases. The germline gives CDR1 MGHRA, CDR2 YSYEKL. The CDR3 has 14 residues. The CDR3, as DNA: TGCGCCAGCAGCCAAGGCTCAGTTTCCTACGAGCAGTACTTC. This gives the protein CASSQGSVSYEQYF.

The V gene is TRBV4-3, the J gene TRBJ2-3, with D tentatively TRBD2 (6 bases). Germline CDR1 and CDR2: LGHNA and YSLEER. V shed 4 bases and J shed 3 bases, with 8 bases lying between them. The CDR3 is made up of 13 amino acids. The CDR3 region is CASSRLATDTQYF. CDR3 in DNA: TGCGCCAGCAGCCGCCTAGCGACAGATACGCAGTATTTT.

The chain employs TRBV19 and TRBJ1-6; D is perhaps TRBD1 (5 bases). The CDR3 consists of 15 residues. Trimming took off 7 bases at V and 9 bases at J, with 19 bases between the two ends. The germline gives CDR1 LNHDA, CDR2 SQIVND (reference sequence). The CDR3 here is CASTKAGAPGSPLHF. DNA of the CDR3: TGTGCCAGTACCAAAGCCGGGGCCCCTGGTTCACCCCTCCACTTT.

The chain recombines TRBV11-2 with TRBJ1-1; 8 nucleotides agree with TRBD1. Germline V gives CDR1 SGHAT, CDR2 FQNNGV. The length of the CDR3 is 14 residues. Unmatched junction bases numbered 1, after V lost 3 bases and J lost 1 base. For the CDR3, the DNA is TGTGCCAGCAGCTTGGGACAGGAGAACACTGAAGCTTTCTTT. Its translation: CASSLGQENTEAFF.